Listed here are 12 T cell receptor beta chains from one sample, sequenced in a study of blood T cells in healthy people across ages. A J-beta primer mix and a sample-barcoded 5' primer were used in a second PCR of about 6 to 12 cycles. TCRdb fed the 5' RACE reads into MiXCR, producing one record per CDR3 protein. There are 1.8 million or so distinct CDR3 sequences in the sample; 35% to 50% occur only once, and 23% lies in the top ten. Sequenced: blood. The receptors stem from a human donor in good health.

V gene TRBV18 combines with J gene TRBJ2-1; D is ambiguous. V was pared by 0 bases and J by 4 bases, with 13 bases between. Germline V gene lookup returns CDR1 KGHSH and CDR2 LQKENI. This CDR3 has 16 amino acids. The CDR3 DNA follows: TGTGCCAGCTCACCACCGGAAGTAGCCAATTACAATGAGCAGTTCTTC. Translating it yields CASSPPEVANYNEQFF.

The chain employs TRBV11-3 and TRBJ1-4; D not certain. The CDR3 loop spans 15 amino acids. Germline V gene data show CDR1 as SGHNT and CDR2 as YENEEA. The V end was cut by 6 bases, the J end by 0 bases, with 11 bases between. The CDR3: CASRRSRATNEKLFF. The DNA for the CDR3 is TGTGCCAGCAGACGGAGCCGCGCAACTAATGAAAAACTGTTTTTT.

DNA of the CDR3: TGTGCCAGCAGCGTAGTGGGGACCGGAACCTACGAGCAGTACTTC. It yields the protein CASSVVGTGTYEQYF. The V gene is TRBV9, the J gene TRBJ2-7; D may match TRBD1 or TRBD2 (5 bases each). CDR1 is SGDLS and CDR2 is YYNGEE in the germline V gene. The CDR3 is 15 amino acids. Trimming removed 0 bases at V and 2 bases at J, with 12 bases between.

CDR3: CAISESINQPQHF. CDR3 nucleotides: TGTGCCATCAGTGAGTCGATCAACCAGCCCCAGCATTTT. The V call is TRBV10-3, the J call TRBJ1-5; D not resolved. The CDR3 spans 13 residues. Germline-derived CDR1 and CDR2 are ENHRY and SYGVKD. V was cut by 0 bases and J by 7 bases, with 7 bases left in between.

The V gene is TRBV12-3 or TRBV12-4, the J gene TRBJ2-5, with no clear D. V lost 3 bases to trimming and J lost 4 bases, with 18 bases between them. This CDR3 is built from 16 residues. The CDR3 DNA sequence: TGTGCCAGCAGTTTTTCTAAAGCTGGAGATCTAGAGACCCAGTACTTC. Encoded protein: CASSFSKAGDLETQYF.

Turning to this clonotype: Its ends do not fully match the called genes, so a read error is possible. The CDR3 region has the DNA TGTGCCAGCAGCGCCATTAACTACAATGAGCAATTCTTC. Its translation is CASSAINYNEQFF. V and J are TRBV7-8 and TRBJ2-1; D not certain. Germline CDR1 SGHVS, CDR2 FQNEAQ. The CDR3 covers 13 residues.

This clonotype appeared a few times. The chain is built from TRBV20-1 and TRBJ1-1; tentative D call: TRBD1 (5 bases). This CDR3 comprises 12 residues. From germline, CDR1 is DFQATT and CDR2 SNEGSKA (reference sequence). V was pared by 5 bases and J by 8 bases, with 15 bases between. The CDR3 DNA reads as TGCAGTGCTTTATTGGTCGGGGACGAAGCTTTCTTT. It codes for CSALLVGDEAFF.

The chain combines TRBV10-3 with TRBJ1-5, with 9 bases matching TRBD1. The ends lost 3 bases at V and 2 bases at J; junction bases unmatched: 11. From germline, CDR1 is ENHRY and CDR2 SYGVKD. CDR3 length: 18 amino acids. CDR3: CAISDETGGFTGNQPQHF. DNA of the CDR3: TGTGCCATCAGTGACGAGACAGGGGGATTTACGGGCAATCAGCCCCAGCATTTT.

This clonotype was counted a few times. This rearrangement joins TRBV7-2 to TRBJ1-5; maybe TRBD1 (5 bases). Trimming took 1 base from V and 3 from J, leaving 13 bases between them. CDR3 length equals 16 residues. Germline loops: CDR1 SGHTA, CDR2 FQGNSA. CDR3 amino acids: CASSLGAGWPNQPQHF. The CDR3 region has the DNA TGTGCCAGCAGCTTAGGAGCAGGGTGGCCCAATCAGCCCCAGCATTTT.

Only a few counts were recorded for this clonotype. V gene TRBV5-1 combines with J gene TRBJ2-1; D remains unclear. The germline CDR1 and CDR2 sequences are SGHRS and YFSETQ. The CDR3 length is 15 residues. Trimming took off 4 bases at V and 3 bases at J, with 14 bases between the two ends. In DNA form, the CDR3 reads TGCGCCAGCAGCCATGGAGACGCTCGCTACAATGAGCAGTTCTTC. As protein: CASSHGDARYNEQFF.

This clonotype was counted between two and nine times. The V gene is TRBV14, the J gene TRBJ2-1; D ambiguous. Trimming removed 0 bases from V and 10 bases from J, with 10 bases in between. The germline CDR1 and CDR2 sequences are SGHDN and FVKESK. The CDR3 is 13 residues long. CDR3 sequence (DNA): TGTGCCAGCAGCCAAGAGTCCGGATTAGAGCAGTTCTTC. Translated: CASSQESGLEQFF.

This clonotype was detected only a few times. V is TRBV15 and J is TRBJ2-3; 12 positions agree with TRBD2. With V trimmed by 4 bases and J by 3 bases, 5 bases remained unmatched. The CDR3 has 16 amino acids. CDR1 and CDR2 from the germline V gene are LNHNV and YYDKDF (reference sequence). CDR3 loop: CATSTLAGGTTDTQYF. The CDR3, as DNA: TGTGCCACCAGCACACTAGCGGGGGGTACTACAGATACGCAGTATTTT.